Following are 16 T cell receptor beta chains from one sample sequenced in a study of blood T cell repertoires in COVID-19. The method was immunoSEQ multiplex PCR; TCRdb's version includes in-frame clones alone and lacks a portion of them. The table lists a few hundred thousand clones, 65% to 85% of them singletons. The sample was peripheral blood. The receptors derive from a woman over 75 with acute or convalescent COVID-19.

The chain carries TRBV18 and TRBJ1-1, with 7 bases identical to TRBD1. This CDR3 has 12 amino acids. The V segment lost 3 bases and the J segment 6 bases; nucleotides outside the gene matches: 1. Germline V lookup: CDR1 KGHSH, CDR2 LQKENI. The CDR3 sequence: CASSPTGPEAFF. The DNA for the CDR3 is TGTGCCAGCTCACCGACAGGGCCTGAAGCTTTCTTT.

Only one count was recorded for this clone. This chain uses TRBV12-3 or TRBV12-4 with TRBJ1-1; no definite D call. The CDR3 runs to 13 residues. V gave up 7 bases and J gave up 0 bases, with 9 bases separating them. CDR3 sequence: CASTGEVNTEAFF. The CDR3 coding sequence is TGTGCCAGCACCGGTGAGGTGAACACTGAAGCTTTCTTT.

This chain joins TRBV5-4 and TRBJ1-6, with 9 nucleotides matching TRBD1. V was clipped by 4 bases and J by 6 bases; unmatched bases: 2. CDR3 length equals 14 residues. The V gene's germline CDR1 is SGHNT and CDR2 YYREEE (reference sequence). CDR3 loop: CASSQGQGNSPLHF. As DNA, the CDR3 is TGTGCCAGCAGCCAGGGACAGGGTAATTCACCCCTCCACTTT.

The V gene is TRBV5-1, the J gene TRBJ2-3, with TRBD1 matching over 8 bases. CDR3 length: 14 residues. J lost 3 bases, V lost 3 bases, and 3 bases had no gene match. CDR1 SGHRS and CDR2 YFSETQ come from the germline V gene. CDR3 protein: CASSSRTGTDTQYF. CDR3 nucleotides: TGCGCCAGCAGCTCCAGGACAGGGACAGATACGCAGTATTTT.

The genes are TRBV5-1 and TRBJ2-3; D is perhaps TRBD2 (5 bases). Germline V CDR1 and CDR2: SGHRS, YFSETQ. The V and J ends lost 5 bases and 0 bases respectively, with 10 bases between them. The CDR3 runs 14 residues. CDR3 protein: CASSWTVSTDTQYF. CDR3 DNA sequence: TGCGCCAGCAGTTGGACTGTCAGCACAGATACGCAGTATTTT.

This chain joins TRBV7-8 and TRBJ1-4; TRBD1 agrees at 10 bases. The length of the CDR3 is 16 residues. Germline CDR1 and CDR2: SGHVS and FQNEAQ. V shed 0 bases and J 8 bases; nucleotides not matched to a gene: 6. The CDR3 DNA reads TGTGCCAGCAGCTTAGCGTTTGGGACAGGGGTCGAAAAACTGTTTTTT. This translates into CASSLAFGTGVEKLFF.

V gene TRBV10-3 combines with J gene TRBJ1-5; weak D call: TRBD1 (5 bases). The CDR3 has 15 amino acids. Per germline, CDR1 ENHRY and CDR2 SYGVKD. The V end lost 5 bases, the J end lost 2 bases, and 13 bases lay between the germline ends. The CDR3 loop reads CAISQQVGGNQPQHF. The CDR3 DNA is TGTGCCATCAGTCAACAGGTGGGTGGCAATCAGCCCCAGCATTTT.

The J gene is TRBJ2-5, the V gene TRBV10-3, with 8 positions matching TRBD2. V dropped 4 bases and J dropped 5; count of bases not matched to a gene: 6. The CDR3 length is 14 residues. Germline V gene sequence: CDR1 ENHRY, CDR2 SYGVKD. The CDR3 here is CAISAAGEGETQYF. As DNA, the CDR3 is TGTGCCATCAGTGCAGCGGGGGAAGGGGAGACCCAGTACTTC.

This clone was counted a few times. This chain uses TRBV27 with TRBJ2-1, with 7 bases matching TRBD1. V was pared by 5 bases and J by 2 bases, with 9 bases of the junction left unmatched. Per the germline V gene, CDR1 is MNHEY and CDR2 is SMNVEV (reference sequence). The CDR3 totals 16 residues. The CDR3: CASSPSRGFAYNEQFF. CDR3 DNA: TGTGCCAGCAGTCCATCCAGGGGGTTCGCCTACAATGAGCAGTTCTTC.

V gene TRBV6-2 or TRBV6-3 combines with J gene TRBJ1-6; TRBD1 agrees at 9 bases. The CDR3 runs 17 residues. CDR1 and CDR2 (germline): MNHEY, SVGEGT. V lost 6 bases to trimming and J lost 8 bases; unmatched junction nucleotides: 14. CDR3 sequence (DNA): TGTGCCAGCAGCCGCCCTCTGGGACAGGGCTTTCATTCACCCCTCCACTTT. This encodes CASSRPLGQGFHSPLHF.

This chain links TRBV28 with TRBJ1-1; 8 nucleotides match TRBD1. The CDR3 consists of 15 residues. The trim removed 5 bases at V and 1 base at J, leaving 6 bases unmatched. CDR1 is MDHEN, CDR2 SYDVKM, per germline. Here the CDR3 reads CASSRTGWANTEAFF. The CDR3 coding sequence is TGTGCCAGCAGTAGGACAGGGTGGGCGAACACTGAAGCTTTCTTT. Based on the CDR3 plus reference TRBV28 and TRBJ1-1, the full variable domain is DVKVTQSSRYLVKRTGEKVFLECVQDMDHENMFWYRQDPGLGLRLIYFSYDVKMKEKGDIPEGYSVSREKKERFSLILESASTNQTSMYLCASSRTGWANTEAFFGQGTRLTVV.

Comments on this clone: The sample contains more than one DNA sequence encoding this CDR3. The chain carries TRBV18 and TRBJ2-7; D not resolved. Trimming took 6 bases from V and 0 from J, leaving 6 bases between them. The CDR3 spans 12 residues. CDR1 and CDR2 (germline): KGHSH, LQKENI. The chain's CDR3 is CASSPSSYEQYF. The CDR3 nucleotides are TGTGCCAGCTCTCCGAGCTCCTACGAGCAGTACTTC.

There are many counts of this clone. The rearrangement joins TRBV19 to TRBJ2-1; 9 bases are a match to TRBD2. The CDR3 runs 16 residues. Losses at the gene ends were 5 bases for V and 1 base for J; bases not matched to a gene: 6. From germline, CDR1 is LNHDA and CDR2 SQIVND (reference sequence). The CDR3 loop is CASSYSLAGSYNEQFF. CDR3 DNA sequence: TGTGCCAGTAGTTATTCCCTAGCGGGGTCCTACAATGAGCAGTTCTTC.

V usage is TRBV29-1 and J usage is TRBJ2-7; no firm D call. The germline CDR1 and CDR2 sequences are SQVTM and ANQGSEA. Trimming removed 4 bases at V and 0 bases at J, with 10 bases between. The CDR3 consists of 13 residues. The CDR3 region has the DNA TGCAGCGTTGCTGACACGACCTCCTACGAGCAGTACTTC. Translated: CSVADTTSYEQYF.

This clone was counted only a few times. The V call is TRBV5-6, the J call TRBJ2-3; 12 bases are shared with TRBD2. With V trimmed by 1 base and J by 2 bases, 5 bases remained unmatched. This CDR3 spans 17 amino acids. CDR1 is SGHDT, CDR2 YYEEEE, per germline. The CDR3 is CASSLLGLAGYTDTQYF. The CDR3 DNA sequence: TGTGCCAGCAGCTTGCTAGGACTAGCGGGGTACACAGATACGCAGTATTTT.

This clone was detected once. The chain combines TRBV7-9 with TRBJ2-1, with 9 bases aligning to TRBD2. With 5 bases clipped from V and 6 bases from J, the junction kept 5 bases outside the gene matches. Germline V CDR1 and CDR2: SEHNR, FQNEAQ (reference sequence). CDR3 length: 14 residues. The CDR3 DNA reads as TGTGCCAGCAGCCGAGGACTAGCGCTCAATGAGCAGTTCTTC. Amino acid sequence: CASSRGLALNEQFF.